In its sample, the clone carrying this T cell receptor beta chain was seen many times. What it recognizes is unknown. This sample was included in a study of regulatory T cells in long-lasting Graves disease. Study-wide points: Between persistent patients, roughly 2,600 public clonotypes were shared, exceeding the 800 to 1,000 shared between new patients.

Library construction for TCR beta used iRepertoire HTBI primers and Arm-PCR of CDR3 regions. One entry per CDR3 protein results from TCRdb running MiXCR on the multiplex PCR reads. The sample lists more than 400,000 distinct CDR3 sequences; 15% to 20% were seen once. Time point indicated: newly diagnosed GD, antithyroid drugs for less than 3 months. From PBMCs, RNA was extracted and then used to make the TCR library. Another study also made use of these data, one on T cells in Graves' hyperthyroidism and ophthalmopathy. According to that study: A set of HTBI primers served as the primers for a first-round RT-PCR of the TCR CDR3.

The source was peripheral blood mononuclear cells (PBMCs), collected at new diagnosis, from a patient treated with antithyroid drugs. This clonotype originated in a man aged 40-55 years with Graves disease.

CDR3 loop: CASSLGLNYGYTF. The CDR3 region has the DNA TGTGCCAGCAGCTTAGGCCTTAACTATGGCTACACCTTC. This chain links TRBV7-8 with TRBJ1-2, with D unresolved. Germline CDR1 SGHVS, CDR2 FQNEAQ. V gave up 1 base and J gave up 1 base, with 4 bases separating them. The CDR3 length is 13 residues. Based on the CDR3 plus reference TRBV7-8 and TRBJ1-2, the full variable domain is GAGVSQSPRYKVAKRGQDVALRCDPISGHVSLFWYQQALGQGPEFLTYFQNEAQLDKSGLPSDRFFAERPEGSVSTLKIQRTQQEDSAVYLCASSLGLNYGYTFGSGTRLTVV.